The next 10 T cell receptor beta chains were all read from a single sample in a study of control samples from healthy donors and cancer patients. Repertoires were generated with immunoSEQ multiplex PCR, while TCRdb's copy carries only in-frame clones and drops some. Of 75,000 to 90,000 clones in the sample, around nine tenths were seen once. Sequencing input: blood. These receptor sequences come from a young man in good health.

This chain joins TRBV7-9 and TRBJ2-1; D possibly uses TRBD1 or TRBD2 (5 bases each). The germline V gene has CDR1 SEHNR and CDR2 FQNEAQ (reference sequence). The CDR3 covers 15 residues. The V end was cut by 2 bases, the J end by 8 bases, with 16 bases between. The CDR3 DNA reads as TGTGCCAGCAGCTTATTGGGGACCGCGGGCGATGAGCAGTTCTTC. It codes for CASSLLGTAGDEQFF.

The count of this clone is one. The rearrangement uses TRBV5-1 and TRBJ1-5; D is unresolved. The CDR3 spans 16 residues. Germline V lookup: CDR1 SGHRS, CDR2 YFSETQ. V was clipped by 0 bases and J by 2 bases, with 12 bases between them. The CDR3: CASSLDIGGGNQPQHF. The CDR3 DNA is TGCGCCAGCAGCTTGGACATCGGTGGCGGCAATCAGCCCCAGCATTTT.

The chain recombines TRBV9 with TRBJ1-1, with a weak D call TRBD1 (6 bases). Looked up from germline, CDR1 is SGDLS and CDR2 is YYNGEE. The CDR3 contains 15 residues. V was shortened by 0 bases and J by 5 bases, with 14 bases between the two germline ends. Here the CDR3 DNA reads TGTGCCAGCAGCGTAGAAGGGGGGAAGGGAACTGAAGCTTTCTTT. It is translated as CASSVEGGKGTEAFF.

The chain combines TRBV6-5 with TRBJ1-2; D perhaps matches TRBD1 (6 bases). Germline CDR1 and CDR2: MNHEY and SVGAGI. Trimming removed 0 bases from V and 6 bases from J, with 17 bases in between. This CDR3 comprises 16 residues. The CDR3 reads CASSYSNVRGSDGYTF. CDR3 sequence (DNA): TGTGCCAGCAGTTACTCGAACGTGAGGGGGAGCGATGGCTACACCTTC.

For the CDR3, the DNA is TGTGCCATCAGTGAGCGAGGTATCTCACCCCTCCACTTT. Translating it yields CAISERGISPLHF. The rearrangement uses TRBV10-3 and TRBJ1-6; D gene unclear. V was pared by 2 bases and J by 10 bases, with 9 bases between. CDR1 ENHRY and CDR2 SYGVKD come from the germline V gene. The CDR3 totals 13 residues.

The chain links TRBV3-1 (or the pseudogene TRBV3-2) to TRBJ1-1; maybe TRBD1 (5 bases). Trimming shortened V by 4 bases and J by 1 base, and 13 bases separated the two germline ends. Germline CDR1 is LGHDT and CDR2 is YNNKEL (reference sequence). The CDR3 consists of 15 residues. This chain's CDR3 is CASSPKPGQNTEAFF. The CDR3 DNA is TGTGCCAGCAGCCCGAAACCCGGACAGAACACTGAAGCTTTCTTT.

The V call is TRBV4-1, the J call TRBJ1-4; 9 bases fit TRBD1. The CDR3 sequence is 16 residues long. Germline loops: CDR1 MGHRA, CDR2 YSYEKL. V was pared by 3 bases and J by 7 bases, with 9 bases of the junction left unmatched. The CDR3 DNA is TGCGCCAGCAGCCAGGAGGGACAGGGATTAGCTGAAAAACTGTTTTTT. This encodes CASSQEGQGLAEKLFF.

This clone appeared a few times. DNA of the CDR3: TGTGCCAGCAGCCAAGAACCCAGCGGGGGCTACACCTTC. Its protein is CASSQEPSGGYTF. The V call is TRBV14, the J call TRBJ1-2; D gene ambiguous. This CDR3 is 13 amino acids long. V shed 0 bases and J shed 8 bases, with 10 bases lying between them. Germline V gives CDR1 SGHDN, CDR2 FVKESK.

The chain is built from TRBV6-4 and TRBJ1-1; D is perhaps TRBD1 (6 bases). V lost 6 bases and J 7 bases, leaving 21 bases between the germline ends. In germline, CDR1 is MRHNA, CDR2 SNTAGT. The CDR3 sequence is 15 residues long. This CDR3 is CASRVGTGTGIEAFF. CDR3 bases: TGTGCCAGCAGGGTGGGGACGGGAACAGGGATTGAAGCTTTCTTT.

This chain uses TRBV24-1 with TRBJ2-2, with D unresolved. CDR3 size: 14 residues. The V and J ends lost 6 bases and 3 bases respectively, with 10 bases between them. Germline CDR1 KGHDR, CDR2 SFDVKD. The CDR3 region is CATSPGSYTGELFF. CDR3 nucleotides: TGTGCCACCAGTCCCGGGTCATACACCGGGGAGCTGTTTTTT.